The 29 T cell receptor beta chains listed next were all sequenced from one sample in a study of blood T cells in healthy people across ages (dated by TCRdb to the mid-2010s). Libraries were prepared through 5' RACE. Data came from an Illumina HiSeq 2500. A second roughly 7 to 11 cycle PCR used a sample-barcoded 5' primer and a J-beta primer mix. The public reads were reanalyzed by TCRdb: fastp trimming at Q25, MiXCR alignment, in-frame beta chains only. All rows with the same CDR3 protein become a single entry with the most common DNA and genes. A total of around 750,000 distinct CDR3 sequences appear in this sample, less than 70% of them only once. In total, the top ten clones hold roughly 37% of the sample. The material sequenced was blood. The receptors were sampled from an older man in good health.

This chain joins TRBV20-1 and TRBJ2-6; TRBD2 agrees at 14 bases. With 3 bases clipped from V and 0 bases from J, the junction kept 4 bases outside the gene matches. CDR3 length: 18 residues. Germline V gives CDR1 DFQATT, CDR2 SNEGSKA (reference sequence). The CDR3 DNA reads TGCAGTGCTAGGGTGACTAGCGGGAGGGCCTCTGGGGCCAACGTCCTGACTTTC. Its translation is CSARVTSGRASGANVLTF.

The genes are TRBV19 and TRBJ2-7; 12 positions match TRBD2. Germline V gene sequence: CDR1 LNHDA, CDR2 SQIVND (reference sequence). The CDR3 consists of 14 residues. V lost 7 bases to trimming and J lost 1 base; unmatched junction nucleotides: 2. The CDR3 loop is CASKLAGGSYEQYF. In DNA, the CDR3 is TGTGCCAGTAAACTAGCGGGGGGATCCTACGAGCAGTACTTC.

In nucleotides, the CDR3 is TGTGCCAGCAGTCCAGCTGTACTAGCGGCCTACGAGCAGTACTTC. Amino acids: CASSPAVLAAYEQYF. The V call is TRBV27, the J call TRBJ2-7; 8 bases map to TRBD2. The CDR3 is made up of 15 amino acids. After removal of 5 bases from V and 2 bases from J, the junction contained 8 bases not matched to a gene. The germline V gene has CDR1 MNHEY and CDR2 SMNVEV (reference sequence).

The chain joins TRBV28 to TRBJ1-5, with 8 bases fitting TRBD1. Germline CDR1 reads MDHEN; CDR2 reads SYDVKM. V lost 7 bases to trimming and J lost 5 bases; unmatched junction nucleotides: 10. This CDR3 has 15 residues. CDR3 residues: CASTPGGQVYQPQHF. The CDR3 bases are TGTGCCAGCACCCCGGGGGGACAGGTCTATCAGCCCCAGCATTTT.

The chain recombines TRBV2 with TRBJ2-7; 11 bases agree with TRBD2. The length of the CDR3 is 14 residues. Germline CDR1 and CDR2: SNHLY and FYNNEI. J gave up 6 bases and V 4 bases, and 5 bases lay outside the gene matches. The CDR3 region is CASSGLAGGGEQYF. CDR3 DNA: TGTGCCAGCAGTGGGTTAGCGGGAGGGGGCGAGCAGTACTTC.

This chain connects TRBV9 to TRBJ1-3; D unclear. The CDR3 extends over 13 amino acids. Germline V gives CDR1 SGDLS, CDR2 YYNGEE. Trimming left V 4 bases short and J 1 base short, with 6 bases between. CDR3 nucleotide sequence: TGTGCCAGCAGCAACAGTTCTGGAAACACCATATATTTT. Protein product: CASSNSSGNTIYF.

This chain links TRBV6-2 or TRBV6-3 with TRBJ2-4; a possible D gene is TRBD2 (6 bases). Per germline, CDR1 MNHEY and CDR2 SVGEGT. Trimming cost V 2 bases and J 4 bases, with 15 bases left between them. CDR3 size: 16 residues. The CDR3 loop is CASSYDGRKLKNIQYF. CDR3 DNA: TGTGCCAGCAGTTACGACGGGAGAAAACTGAAAAACATTCAGTACTTC.

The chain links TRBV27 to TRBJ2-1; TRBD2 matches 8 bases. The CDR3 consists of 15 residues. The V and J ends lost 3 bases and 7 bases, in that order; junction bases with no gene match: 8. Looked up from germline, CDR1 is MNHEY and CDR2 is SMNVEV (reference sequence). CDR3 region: CASSLGAGVANEQFF. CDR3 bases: TGTGCCAGCAGTTTGGGAGCGGGAGTAGCGAATGAGCAGTTCTTC.

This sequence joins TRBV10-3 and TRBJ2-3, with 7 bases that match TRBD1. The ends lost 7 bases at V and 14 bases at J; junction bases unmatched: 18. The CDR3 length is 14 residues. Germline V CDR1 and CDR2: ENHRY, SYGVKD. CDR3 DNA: TGTGCCATCACCGGACAGGCGAGGCACAGAGACGCGTATTTT. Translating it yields CAITGQARHRDAYF.

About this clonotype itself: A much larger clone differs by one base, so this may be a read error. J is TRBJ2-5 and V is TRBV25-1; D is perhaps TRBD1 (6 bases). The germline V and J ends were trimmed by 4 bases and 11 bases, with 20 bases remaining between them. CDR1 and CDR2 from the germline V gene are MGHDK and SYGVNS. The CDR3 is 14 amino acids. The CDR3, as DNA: TGTGCCAGCAGTGTGCTAGGGGGAGTCGGGGAGCAGTACTTC. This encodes CASSVLGGVGEQYF. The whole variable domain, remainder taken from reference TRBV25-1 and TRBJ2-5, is EADIYQTPRYLVIGTGKKITLECSQTMGHDKMYWYQQDPGMELHLIHYSYGVNSTEKGDLSSESTVSRIRTEHFPLTLESARPSHTSQYLCASSVLGGVGEQYFGPGTRLLVL.

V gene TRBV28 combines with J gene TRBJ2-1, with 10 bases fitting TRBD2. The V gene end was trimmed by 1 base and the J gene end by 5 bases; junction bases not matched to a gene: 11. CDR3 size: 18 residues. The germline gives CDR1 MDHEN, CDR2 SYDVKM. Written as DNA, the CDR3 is TGTGCCAGCAGTTTATCTAGTCTAGCGGGAGACTTCGACAATGAGCAGTTCTTC. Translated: CASSLSSLAGDFDNEQFF. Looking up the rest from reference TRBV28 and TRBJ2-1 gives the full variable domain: DVKVTQSSRYLVKRTGEKVFLECVQDMDHENMFWYRQDPGLGLRLIYFSYDVKMKEKGDIPEGYSVSREKKERFSLILESASTNQTSMYLCASSLSSLAGDFDNEQFFGPGTRLTVL.

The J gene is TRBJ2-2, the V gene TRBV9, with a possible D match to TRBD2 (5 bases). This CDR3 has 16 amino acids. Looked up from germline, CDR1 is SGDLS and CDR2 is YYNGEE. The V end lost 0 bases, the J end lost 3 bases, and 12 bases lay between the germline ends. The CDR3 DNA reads TGTGCCAGCAGCGTAGCTGGGTCTAGCTACACCGGGGAGCTGTTTTTT. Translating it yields CASSVAGSSYTGELFF.

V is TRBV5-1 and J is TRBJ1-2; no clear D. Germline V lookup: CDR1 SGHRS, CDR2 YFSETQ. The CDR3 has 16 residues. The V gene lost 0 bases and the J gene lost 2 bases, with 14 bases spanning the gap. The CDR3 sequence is CASSLDPGVINYGYTF. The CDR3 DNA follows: TGCGCCAGCAGCTTGGACCCAGGAGTTATAAACTATGGCTACACCTTC.

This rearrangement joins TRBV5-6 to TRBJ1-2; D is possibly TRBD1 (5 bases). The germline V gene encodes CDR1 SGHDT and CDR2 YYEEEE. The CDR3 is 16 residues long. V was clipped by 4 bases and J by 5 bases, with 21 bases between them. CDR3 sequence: CASSPLSGTEEYGYTF. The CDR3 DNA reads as TGTGCCAGCAGCCCTCTCTCCGGGACGGAAGAATATGGCTACACCTTC. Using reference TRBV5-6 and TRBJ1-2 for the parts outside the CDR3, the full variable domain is DAGVTQSPTHLIKTRGQQVTLRCSPKSGHDTVSWYQQALGQGPQFIFQYYEEEERQRGNFPDRFSGHQFPNYSSELNVNALLLGDSALYLCASSPLSGTEEYGYTFGSGTRLTVV.

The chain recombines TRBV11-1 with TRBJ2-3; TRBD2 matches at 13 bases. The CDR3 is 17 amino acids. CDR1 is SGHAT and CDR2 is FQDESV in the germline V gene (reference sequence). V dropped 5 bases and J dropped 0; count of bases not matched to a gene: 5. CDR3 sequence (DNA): TGTGCCAGCAGCGATGGGACTAGCGGGGCTAGCACAGATACGCAGTATTTT. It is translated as CASSDGTSGASTDTQYF. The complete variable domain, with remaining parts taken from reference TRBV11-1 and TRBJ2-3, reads EAEVAQSPRYKITEKSQAVAFWCDPISGHATLYWYRQILGQGPELLVQFQDESVVDDSQLPKDRFSAERLKGVDSTLKIQPAELGDSAMYLCASSDGTSGASTDTQYFGPGTRLTVL.

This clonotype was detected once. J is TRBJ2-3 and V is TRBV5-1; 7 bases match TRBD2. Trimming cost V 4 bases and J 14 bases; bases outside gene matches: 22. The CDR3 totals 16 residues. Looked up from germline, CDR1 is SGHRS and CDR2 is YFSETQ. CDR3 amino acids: CASSRDPGGSHRYAYF. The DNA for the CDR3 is TGCGCCAGCAGCAGGGACCCCGGCGGGAGCCACAGATACGCGTATTTT.

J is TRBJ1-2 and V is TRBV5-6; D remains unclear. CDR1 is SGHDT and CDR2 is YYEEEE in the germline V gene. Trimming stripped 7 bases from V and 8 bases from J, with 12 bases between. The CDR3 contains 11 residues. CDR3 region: CASRLEGGYTF. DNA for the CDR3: TGTGCCAGCCGTCTGGAGGGAGGCTACACCTTC.

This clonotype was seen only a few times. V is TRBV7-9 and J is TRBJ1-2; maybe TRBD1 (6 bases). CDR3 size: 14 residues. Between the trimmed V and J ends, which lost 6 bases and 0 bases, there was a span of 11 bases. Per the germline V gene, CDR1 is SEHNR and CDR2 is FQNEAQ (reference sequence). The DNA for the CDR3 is TGTGCCAGCAGTGAACAGGGATCTAACTATGGCTACACCTTC. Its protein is CASSEQGSNYGYTF.

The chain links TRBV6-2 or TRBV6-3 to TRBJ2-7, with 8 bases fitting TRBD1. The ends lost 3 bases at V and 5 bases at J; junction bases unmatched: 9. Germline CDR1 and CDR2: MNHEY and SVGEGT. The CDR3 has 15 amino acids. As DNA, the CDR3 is TGTGCCAGCAGTTATTCCGGGACAGGATCGAACGAGCAGTACTTC. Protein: CASSYSGTGSNEQYF.

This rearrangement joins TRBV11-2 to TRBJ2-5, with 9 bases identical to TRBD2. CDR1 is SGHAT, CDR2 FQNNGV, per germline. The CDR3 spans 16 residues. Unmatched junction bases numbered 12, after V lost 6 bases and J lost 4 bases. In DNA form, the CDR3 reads TGTGCCAGCAGTCCCCGAGGAGCGGGAGGTTCAGAGACCCAGTACTTC. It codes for CASSPRGAGGSETQYF.

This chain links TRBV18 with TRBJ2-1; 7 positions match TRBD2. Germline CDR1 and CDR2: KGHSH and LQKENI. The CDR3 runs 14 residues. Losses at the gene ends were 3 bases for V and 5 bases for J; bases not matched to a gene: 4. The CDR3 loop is CASSPRDYDNEQFF. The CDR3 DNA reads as TGTGCCAGCTCACCTCGGGACTACGACAATGAGCAGTTCTTC.

The CDR3 coding sequence is TGTGCCAGCAGCCAAGGGGCTAGCGGGAGGGCCGCAAATGAGCAGTTCTTC. This codes for CASSQGASGRAANEQFF. The genes are TRBV4-2 and TRBJ2-1; 12 bases map to TRBD2. The V gene end was trimmed by 1 base and the J gene end by 7 bases; junction bases not matched to a gene: 8. The CDR3 consists of 17 residues. From germline, CDR1 is LGHNA and CDR2 YNFKEQ.

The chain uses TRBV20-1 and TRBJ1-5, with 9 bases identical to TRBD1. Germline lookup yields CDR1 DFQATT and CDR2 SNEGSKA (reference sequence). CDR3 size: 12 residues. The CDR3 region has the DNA TGCAGATCCGGGACAGGGAATCAGCCCCAGCATTTT. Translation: CRSGTGNQPQHF.

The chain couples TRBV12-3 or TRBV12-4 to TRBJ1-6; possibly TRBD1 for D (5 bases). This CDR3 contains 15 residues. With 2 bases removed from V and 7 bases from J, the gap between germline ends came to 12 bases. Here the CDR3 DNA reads TGTGCCAGCAGTTTATTGGGGGAAGGGAATTCACCCCTCCACTTT. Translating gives CASSLLGEGNSPLHF.

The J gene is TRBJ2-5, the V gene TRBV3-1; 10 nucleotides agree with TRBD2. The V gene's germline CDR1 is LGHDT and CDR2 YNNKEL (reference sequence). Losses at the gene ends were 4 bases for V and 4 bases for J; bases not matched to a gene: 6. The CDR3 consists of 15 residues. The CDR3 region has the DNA TGTGCCAGCAGCCCCCCGCTAGCGGGAGTAGAGACCCAGTACTTC. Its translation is CASSPPLAGVETQYF.

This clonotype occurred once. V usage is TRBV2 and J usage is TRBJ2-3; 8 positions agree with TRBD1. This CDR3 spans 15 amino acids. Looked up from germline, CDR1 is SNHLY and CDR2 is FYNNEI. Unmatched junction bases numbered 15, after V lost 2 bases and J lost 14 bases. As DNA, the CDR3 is TGTGCCAGCAGTGAATACAGGACAGGGCTTCGATACGCGTATTTT. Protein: CASSEYRTGLRYAYF. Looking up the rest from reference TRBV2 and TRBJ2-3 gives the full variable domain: EPEVTQTPSHQVTQMGQEVILRCVPISNHLYFYWYRQILGQKVEFLVSFYNNEISEKSEIFDDQFSVERPDGSNFTLKIRSTKLEDSAMYFCASSEYRTGLRYAYFGPGTRLTVL.

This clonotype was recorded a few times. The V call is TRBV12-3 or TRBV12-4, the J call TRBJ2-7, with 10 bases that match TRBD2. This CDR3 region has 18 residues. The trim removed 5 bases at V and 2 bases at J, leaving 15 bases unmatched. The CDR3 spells CASSPYPGLAAITYEQYF. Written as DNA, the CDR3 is TGTGCCAGCAGTCCTTATCCCGGACTAGCGGCGATAACCTACGAGCAGTACTTC.

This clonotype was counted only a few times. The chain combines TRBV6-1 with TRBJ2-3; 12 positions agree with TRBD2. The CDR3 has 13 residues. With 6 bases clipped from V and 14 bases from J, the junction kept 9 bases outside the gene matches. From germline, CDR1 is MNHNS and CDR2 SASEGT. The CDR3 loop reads CASRTSGSRDAYF. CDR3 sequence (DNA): TGTGCCAGCAGGACTAGCGGGAGTAGAGACGCGTATTTT.

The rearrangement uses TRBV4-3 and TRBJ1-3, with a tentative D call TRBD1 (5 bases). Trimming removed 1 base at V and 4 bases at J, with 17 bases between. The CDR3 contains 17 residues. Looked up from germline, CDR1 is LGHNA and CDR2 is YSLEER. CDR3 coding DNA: TGCGCCAGCAGCCAAGGGGTACTGAGGGGAGTAGGAAACACCATATATTTT. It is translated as CASSQGVLRGVGNTIYF.